Included here is one TCR beta chain sequence, with context. Other DNA sequences within the sample encode an identical CDR3. Participants had their cohort set by participant-reported clinical history. Authors' data handling: Nucleated cell number was recorded as an estimate derived from reference gene primer amplification. Libraries were prepared by immunoSEQ multiplex PCR; TCRdb keeps only in-frame clonotypes and omits some of them. V and J calls and clone size follow that table, whereas D and trimming were derived from the DNA. Here the sample spans 250,000 or so clones, about 88% being singletons. This entry comes from a study of blood T cell repertoires in COVID-19. Trimming removed 1 base from V and 2 bases from J, with 9 bases in between. Per the germline V gene, CDR1 is LGHDT and CDR2 is YNNKEL (reference sequence). The CDR3 runs to 15 residues.

This chain joins TRBV3-1 (or the pseudogene TRBV3-2) and TRBJ1-5, with TRBD1 as a possible D gene (6 bases). The sequencing sample was made of PBMCs or T cells enriched from blood (not recorded which). The sequence derives from a woman aged 50 to 60 who had been exposed to COVID-19. The CDR3 nucleotides are TGTGCCAGCAGCCAAGGCCAGGGGCGCAATCAGCCCCAGCATTTT. The encoded protein is CASSQGQGRNQPQHF.